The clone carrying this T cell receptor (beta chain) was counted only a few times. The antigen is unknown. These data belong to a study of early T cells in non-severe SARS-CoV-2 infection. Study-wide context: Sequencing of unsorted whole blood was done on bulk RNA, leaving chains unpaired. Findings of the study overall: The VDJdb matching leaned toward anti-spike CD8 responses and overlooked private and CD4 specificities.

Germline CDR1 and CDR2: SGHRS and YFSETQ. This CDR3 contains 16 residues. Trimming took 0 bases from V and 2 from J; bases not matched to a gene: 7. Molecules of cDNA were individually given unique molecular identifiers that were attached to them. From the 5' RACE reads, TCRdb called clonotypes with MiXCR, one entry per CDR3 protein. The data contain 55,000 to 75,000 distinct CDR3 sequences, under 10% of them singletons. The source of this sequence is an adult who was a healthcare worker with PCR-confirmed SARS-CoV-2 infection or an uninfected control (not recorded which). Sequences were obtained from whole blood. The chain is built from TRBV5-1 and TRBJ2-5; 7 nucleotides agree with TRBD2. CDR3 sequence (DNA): TGCGCCAGCAGCTTGGCGCTACTAGCGCTTCAAGAGACCCAGTACTTC. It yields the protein CASSLALLALQETQYF.